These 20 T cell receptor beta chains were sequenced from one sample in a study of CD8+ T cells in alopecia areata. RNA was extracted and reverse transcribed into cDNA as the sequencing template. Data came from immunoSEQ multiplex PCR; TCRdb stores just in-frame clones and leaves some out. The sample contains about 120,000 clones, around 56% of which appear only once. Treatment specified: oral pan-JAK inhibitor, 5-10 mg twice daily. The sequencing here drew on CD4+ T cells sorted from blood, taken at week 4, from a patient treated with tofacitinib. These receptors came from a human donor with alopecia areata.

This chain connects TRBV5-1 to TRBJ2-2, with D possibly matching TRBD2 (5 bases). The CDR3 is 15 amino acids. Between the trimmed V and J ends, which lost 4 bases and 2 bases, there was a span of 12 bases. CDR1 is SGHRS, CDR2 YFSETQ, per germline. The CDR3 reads CASSSGSGNTGELFF. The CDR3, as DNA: TGCGCCAGCAGCAGTGGATCGGGAAACACCGGGGAGCTGTTTTTT.

The CDR3 sequence is CASSMNTEAFF. The CDR3 DNA follows: TGTGCCAGCAGCATGAACACTGAAGCTTTCTTT. The V and J genes are TRBV11-2 and TRBJ1-1; D unclear. Germline CDR1 and CDR2: SGHAT and FQNNGV. The V end lost 5 bases, the J end lost 0 bases, and 1 base lay between the germline ends. The CDR3 loop spans 11 amino acids.

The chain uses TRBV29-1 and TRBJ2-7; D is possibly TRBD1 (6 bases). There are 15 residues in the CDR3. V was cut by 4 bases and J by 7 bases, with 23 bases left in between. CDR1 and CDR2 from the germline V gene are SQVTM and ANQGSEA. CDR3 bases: TGCAGCGTTGGGCAGCAGCAAACAGGGTTTAGGGAGCAGTACTTC. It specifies CSVGQQQTGFREQYF.

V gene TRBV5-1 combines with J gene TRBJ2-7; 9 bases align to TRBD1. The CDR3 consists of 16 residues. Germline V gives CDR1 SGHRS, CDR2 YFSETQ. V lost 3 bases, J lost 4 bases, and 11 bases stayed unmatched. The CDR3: CASSSHPGQGLYEQYF. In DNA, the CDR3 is TGCGCCAGCAGCTCCCATCCGGGACAGGGACTATACGAGCAGTACTTC.

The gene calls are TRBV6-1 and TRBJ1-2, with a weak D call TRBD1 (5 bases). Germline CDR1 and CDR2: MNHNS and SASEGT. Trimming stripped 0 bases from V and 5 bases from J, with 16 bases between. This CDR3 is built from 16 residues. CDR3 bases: TGTGCCAGCAGTGAAGCGCGATGGGGGACCGGTTATGGCTACACCTTC. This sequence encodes CASSEARWGTGYGYTF.

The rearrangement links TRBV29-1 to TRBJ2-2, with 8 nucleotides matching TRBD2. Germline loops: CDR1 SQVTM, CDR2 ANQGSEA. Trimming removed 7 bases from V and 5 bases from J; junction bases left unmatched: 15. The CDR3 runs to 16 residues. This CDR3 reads CSAVLAGGRTTGELFF. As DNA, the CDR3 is TGCAGCGCCGTACTGGCGGGAGGCCGTACTACCGGGGAGCTGTTTTTT.

Here the CDR3 reads CATRAAPGTDTQYF. In DNA, the CDR3 is TGTGCCACCAGAGCGGCCCCGGGGACAGATACGCAGTATTTT. V and J are TRBV6-1 and TRBJ2-3, with a possible D match to TRBD2 (5 bases). This CDR3 region has 14 residues. The V end was cut by 10 bases, the J end by 3 bases, with 17 bases between. The germline V gene encodes CDR1 MNHNS and CDR2 SASEGT.

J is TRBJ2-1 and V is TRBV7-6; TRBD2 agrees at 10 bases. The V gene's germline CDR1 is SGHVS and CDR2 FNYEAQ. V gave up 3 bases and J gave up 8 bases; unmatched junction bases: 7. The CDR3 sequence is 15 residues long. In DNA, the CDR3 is TGTGCCAGCAGCTTCCTAGCGGGAGTTGGCGATGAGCAGTTCTTC. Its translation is CASSFLAGVGDEQFF.

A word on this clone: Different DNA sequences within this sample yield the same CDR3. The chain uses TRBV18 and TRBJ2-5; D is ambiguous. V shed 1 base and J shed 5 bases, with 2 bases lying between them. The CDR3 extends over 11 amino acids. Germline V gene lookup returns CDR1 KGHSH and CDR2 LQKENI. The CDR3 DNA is TGTGCCAGCTCACCACAGGAGACCCAGTACTTC. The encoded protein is CASSPQETQYF.

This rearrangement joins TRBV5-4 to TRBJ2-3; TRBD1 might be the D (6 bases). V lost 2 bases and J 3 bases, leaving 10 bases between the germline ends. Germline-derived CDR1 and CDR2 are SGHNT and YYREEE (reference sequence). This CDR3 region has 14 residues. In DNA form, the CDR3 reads TGTGCCAGCAGCTTTCTCCAGGGGACAGATACGCAGTATTTT. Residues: CASSFLQGTDTQYF.

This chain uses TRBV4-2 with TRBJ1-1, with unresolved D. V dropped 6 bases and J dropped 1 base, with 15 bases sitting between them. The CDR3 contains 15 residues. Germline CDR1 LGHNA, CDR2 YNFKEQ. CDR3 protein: CASSPLGHPNTEAFF. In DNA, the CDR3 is TGTGCCAGCAGTCCACTAGGGCATCCGAACACTGAAGCTTTCTTT.

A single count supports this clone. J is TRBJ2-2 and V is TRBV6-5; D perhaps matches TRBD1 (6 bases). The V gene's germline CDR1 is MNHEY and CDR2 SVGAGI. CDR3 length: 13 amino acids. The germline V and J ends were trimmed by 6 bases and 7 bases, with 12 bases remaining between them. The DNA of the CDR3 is TGTGCCAGCAGGGACAGCCGGATCGGGGAGCTGTTTTTT. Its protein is CASRDSRIGELFF.

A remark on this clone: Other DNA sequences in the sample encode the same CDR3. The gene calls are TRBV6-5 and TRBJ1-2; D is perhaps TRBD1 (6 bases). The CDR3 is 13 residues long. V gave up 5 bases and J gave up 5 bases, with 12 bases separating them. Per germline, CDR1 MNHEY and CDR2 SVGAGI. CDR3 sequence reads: CASSPDSSYGYTF. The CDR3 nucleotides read TGTGCCAGCAGTCCGGACAGCAGTTATGGCTACACCTTC.

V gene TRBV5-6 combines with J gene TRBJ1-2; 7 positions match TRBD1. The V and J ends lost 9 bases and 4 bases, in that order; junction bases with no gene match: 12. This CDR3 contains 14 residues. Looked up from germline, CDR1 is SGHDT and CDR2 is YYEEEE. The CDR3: CATARQGGPYGYTF. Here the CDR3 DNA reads TGTGCCACCGCGCGGCAGGGGGGCCCCTATGGCTACACCTTC.

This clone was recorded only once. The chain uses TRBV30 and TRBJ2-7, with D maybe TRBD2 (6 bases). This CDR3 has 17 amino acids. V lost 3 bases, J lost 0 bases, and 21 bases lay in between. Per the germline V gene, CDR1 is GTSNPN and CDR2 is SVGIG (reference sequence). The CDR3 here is CAWRGYPSGRSSYEQYF. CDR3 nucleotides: TGTGCCTGGAGAGGTTACCCATCGGGGAGGAGCTCCTACGAGCAGTACTTC.

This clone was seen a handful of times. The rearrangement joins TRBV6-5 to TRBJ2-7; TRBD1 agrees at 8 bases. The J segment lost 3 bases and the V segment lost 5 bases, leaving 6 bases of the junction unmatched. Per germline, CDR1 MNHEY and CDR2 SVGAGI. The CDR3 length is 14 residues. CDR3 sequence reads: CASSKDREYYEQYF. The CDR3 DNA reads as TGTGCCAGCAGTAAGGACAGGGAATACTACGAGCAGTACTTC.

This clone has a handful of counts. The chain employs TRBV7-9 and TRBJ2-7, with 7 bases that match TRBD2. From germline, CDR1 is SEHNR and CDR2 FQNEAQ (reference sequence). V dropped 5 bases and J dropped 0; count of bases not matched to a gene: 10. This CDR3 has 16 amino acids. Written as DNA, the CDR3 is TGTGCCAGCAGCCGGGCCCTCGGGGGGAGCTCCTACGAGCAGTACTTC. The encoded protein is CASSRALGGSSYEQYF.

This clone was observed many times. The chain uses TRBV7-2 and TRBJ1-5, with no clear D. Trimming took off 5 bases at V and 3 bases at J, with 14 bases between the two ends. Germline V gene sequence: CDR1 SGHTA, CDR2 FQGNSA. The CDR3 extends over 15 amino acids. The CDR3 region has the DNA TGTGCCAGCAGCCTAGATTGGACTACCAATCAGCCCCAGCATTTT. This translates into CASSLDWTTNQPQHF.

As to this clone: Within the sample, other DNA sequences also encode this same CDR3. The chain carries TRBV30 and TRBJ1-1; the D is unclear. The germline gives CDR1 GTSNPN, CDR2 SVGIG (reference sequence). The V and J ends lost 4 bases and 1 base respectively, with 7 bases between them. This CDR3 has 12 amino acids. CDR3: CAWTRGNTEAFF. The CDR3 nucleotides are TGTGCCTGGACGAGAGGGAACACTGAAGCTTTCTTT.

In nucleotides, the CDR3 is TGTGCCTGGAGCAGGGGGCGCGTTACTGAAGCTTTCTTT. This sequence encodes CAWSRGRVTEAFF. This chain joins TRBV30 and TRBJ1-1, with 8 bases that match TRBD1. Germline V lookup: CDR1 GTSNPN, CDR2 SVGIG (reference sequence). This CDR3 spans 13 amino acids. J was trimmed by 5 bases and V by 3 bases; bases with no gene match: 5. Variable domain in full (rest from reference TRBV30 and TRBJ1-1): SQTIHQWPATLVQPVGSPLSLECTVEGTSNPNLYWYRQAAGRGLQLLFYSVGIGQISSEVPQNLSASRPQDRQFILSSKKLLLSDSGFYLCAWSRGRVTEAFFGQGTRLTVV.